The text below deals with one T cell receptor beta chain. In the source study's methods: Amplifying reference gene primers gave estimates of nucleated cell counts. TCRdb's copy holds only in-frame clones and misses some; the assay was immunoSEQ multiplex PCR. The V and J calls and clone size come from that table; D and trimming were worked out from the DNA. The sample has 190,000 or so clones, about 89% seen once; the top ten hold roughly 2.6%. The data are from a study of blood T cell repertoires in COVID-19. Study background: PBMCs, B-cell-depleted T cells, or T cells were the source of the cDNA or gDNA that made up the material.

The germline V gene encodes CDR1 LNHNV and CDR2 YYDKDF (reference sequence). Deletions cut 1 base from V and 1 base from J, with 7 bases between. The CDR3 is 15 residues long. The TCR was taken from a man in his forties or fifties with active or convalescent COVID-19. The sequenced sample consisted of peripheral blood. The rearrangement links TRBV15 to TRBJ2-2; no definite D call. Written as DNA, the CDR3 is TGTGCCACCAGCAGAGTACGGTGGAACACCGGGGAGCTGTTTTTT. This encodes CATSRVRWNTGELFF. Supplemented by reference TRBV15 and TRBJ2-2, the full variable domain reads DAMVIQNPRYQVTQFGKPVTLSCSQTLNHNVMYWYQQKSSQAPKLLFHYYDKDFNNEADTPDNFQSRRPNTSFCFLDIRSPGLGDTAMYLCATSRVRWNTGELFFGEGSRLTVL.